The 27 T cell receptor beta chains presented below share a single source sample, sequenced in a study of blood T cell repertoires in COVID-19. The table came from immunoSEQ multiplex PCR; TCRdb's copy has only in-frame clones and leaves some out. Of about 71,000 clones listed, roughly 85% were seen once; the top ten hold approximately 5.5%. Sequences were obtained from peripheral blood. The source of these receptors is an elderly man with acute or convalescent COVID-19.

This clone has a handful of counts. The CDR3 DNA reads as TGTGCCAGCAGCCAGGCCGGTGCAGGGAGGTTGGAGACCCAGTACTTC. This translates into CASSQAGAGRLETQYF. The chain uses TRBV5-4 and TRBJ2-5, with TRBD2 as a possible D gene (6 bases). Germline V CDR1 and CDR2: SGHNT, YYREEE (reference sequence). The V end was cut by 4 bases, the J end by 5 bases, with 21 bases between. The CDR3 covers 16 residues.

The gene calls are TRBV27 and TRBJ2-1; TRBD1 might be the D (6 bases). V lost 5 bases and J lost 6, with 20 bases in between. This CDR3 is built from 16 residues. Germline CDR1 reads MNHEY; CDR2 reads SMNVEV (reference sequence). CDR3 sequence: CASSLRQVLGANEQFF. Written as DNA, the CDR3 is TGTGCCAGCAGTCTCCGACAGGTACTAGGAGCCAATGAGCAGTTCTTC.

This sequence joins TRBV5-5 and TRBJ2-1, with 8 bases aligning to TRBD1. Unmatched junction bases numbered 13, after V lost 4 bases and J lost 10 bases. Germline V lookup: CDR1 SGHKS, CDR2 YYEKEE (reference sequence). The length of the CDR3 is 15 residues. The CDR3 nucleotides read TGTGCCAGCAGCCCCGAGGGACAGGCTATGTGGGAGCAGTTCTTC. Protein: CASSPEGQAMWEQFF.

The CDR3 nucleotides read TGTGCCAGCAGCAAACGCGGGGGCGGGGAGCTGTTTTTT. Translating it yields CASSKRGGGELFF. The genes are TRBV9 and TRBJ2-2; 7 bases are shared with TRBD2. Germline V CDR1 and CDR2: SGDLS, YYNGEE. V gave up 4 bases and J gave up 7 bases; unmatched junction bases: 4. The length of the CDR3 is 13 residues.

V usage is TRBV5-4 and J usage is TRBJ2-5; 10 nucleotides line up with TRBD1. The CDR3 runs to 14 residues. Germline CDR1 and CDR2: SGHNT and YYREEE (reference sequence). J was trimmed by 4 bases and V by 2 bases; bases with no gene match: 2. The CDR3 sequence: CASSLDRGRETQYF. As DNA, the CDR3 is TGTGCCAGCAGCTTAGACAGGGGGCGAGAGACCCAGTACTTC.

J is TRBJ1-2 and V is TRBV7-9; 7 bases are a match to TRBD1. Trimming cost V 5 bases and J 4 bases; bases outside gene matches: 10. The CDR3 is 15 amino acids. Germline V lookup: CDR1 SEHNR, CDR2 FQNEAQ (reference sequence). CDR3 amino acids: CASSPPTGDSYGYTF. The CDR3 DNA is TGTGCCAGCAGCCCCCCTACAGGGGACTCCTATGGCTACACCTTC.

The V and J genes are TRBV9 and TRBJ2-3, with 7 bases aligning to TRBD1. V lost 4 bases, J lost 1 base, and 15 bases stayed unmatched. Germline lookup yields CDR1 SGDLS and CDR2 YYNGEE. The CDR3 covers 18 residues. CDR3 DNA sequence: TGTGCCAGCAGCCGGCCAAGTACAGGGGTTATGGGCACAGATACGCAGTATTTT. This gives the protein CASSRPSTGVMGTDTQYF.

The chain links TRBV5-1 to TRBJ1-2; 10 positions match TRBD1. Trimming removed 1 base from V and 4 bases from J; junction bases left unmatched: 7. The CDR3 is made up of 16 amino acids. Germline lookup yields CDR1 SGHRS and CDR2 YFSETQ. CDR3 DNA: TGCGCCAGCAGCTTGTCGGGACAGGGGAGTGGCTATGGCTACACCTTC. It encodes CASSLSGQGSGYGYTF.

The gene calls are TRBV11-1 and TRBJ1-2; D not resolved. Germline lookup yields CDR1 SGHAT and CDR2 FQDESV (reference sequence). This CDR3 has 15 amino acids. Between the trimmed V and J ends, which lost 8 bases and 3 bases, there was a span of 19 bases. The CDR3 nucleotides are TGTGCCAGCCCATGCTCCGGGATTTTATACTATGGCTACACCTTC. Translated, it gives CASPCSGILYYGYTF.

The chain uses TRBV27 and TRBJ1-3; no reliable D call. The CDR3 has 13 amino acids. The ends were cut back, 3 bases at V and 3 bases at J, with 6 bases in the middle. Germline CDR1 is MNHEY and CDR2 is SMNVEV (reference sequence). CDR3 region: CASSFQFGNTIYF. In DNA form, the CDR3 reads TGTGCCAGCAGTTTTCAGTTTGGAAACACCATATATTTT.

This clone was detected only once. The chain uses TRBV5-1 and TRBJ2-7; 7 nucleotides agree with TRBD1. This CDR3 is 15 amino acids long. With V trimmed by 0 bases and J by 7 bases, 10 bases remained unmatched. The germline CDR1 and CDR2 sequences are SGHRS and YFSETQ. CDR3 region: CASSLDPRQGGEQYF. For the CDR3, the DNA is TGCGCCAGCAGCTTGGATCCCCGACAGGGCGGTGAGCAGTACTTC.

The rearrangement joins TRBV2 to TRBJ2-5; 7 positions match TRBD2. CDR3 length: 17 amino acids. Looked up from germline, CDR1 is SNHLY and CDR2 is FYNNEI. J was trimmed by 5 bases and V by 4 bases; bases with no gene match: 16. The CDR3 DNA follows: TGTGCCAGCAGTGTTCAGCGGACCGGGACTATGTCGGAGACCCAGTACTTC. This codes for CASSVQRTGTMSETQYF.

The V call is TRBV6-5, the J call TRBJ1-4, with D perhaps TRBD1 (6 bases). This CDR3 has 13 amino acids. V shed 8 bases and J shed 7 bases, with 14 bases lying between them. Germline V gives CDR1 MNHEY, CDR2 SVGAGI. CDR3 in DNA: TGTGCCAGCCGAACTAGGGGGGGTGAAAAACTGTTTTTT. As protein: CASRTRGGEKLFF.

This rearrangement joins TRBV11-3 to TRBJ2-2; the D gene is possibly TRBD2 (5 bases). The germline CDR1 and CDR2 sequences are SGHNT and YENEEA. The CDR3 loop spans 13 amino acids. The V and J ends lost 0 bases and 10 bases respectively, with 9 bases between them. This CDR3 reads CASSLDSVSELFF. The CDR3 DNA reads as TGTGCCAGCAGCTTAGATAGCGTTTCGGAGCTGTTTTTT.

This clone was recorded only once. The chain is built from TRBV19 and TRBJ2-7; 8 bases are shared with TRBD2. The CDR3 has 15 residues. Germline CDR1 and CDR2: LNHDA and SQIVND (reference sequence). Trimming took 5 bases from V and 4 from J; bases not matched to a gene: 10. CDR3 residues: CASSLEAGARYEQYF. In DNA form, the CDR3 reads TGTGCCAGTAGTCTCGAAGCGGGAGCTAGGTACGAGCAGTACTTC.

This chain connects TRBV2 to TRBJ1-5; 8 positions agree with TRBD1. Germline CDR1 and CDR2: SNHLY and FYNNEI. J was trimmed by 6 bases and V by 8 bases; bases with no gene match: 9. The CDR3 length is 14 residues. CDR3 sequence (DNA): TGTGCCAGCTCCGGACAGGGCCTTGGTCAGCCCCAGCATTTT. This gives the protein CASSGQGLGQPQHF.

The rearrangement joins TRBV27 to TRBJ2-7, with 11 nucleotides matching TRBD2. Per germline, CDR1 MNHEY and CDR2 SMNVEV (reference sequence). Unmatched junction bases numbered 5, after V lost 2 bases and J lost 5 bases. CDR3 length: 15 residues. Here the CDR3 reads CASSLVAGGTNEQYF. For the CDR3, the DNA is TGTGCCAGCAGTTTAGTAGCGGGGGGGACCAACGAGCAGTACTTC.

The chain has TRBV2 and TRBJ2-7, with a possible D match to TRBD1 (5 bases). Germline-derived CDR1 and CDR2 are SNHLY and FYNNEI. Trimming stripped 8 bases from V and 5 bases from J, with 19 bases between. The CDR3 loop spans 14 amino acids. The CDR3, as DNA: TGTGCCAGCGTCCAAGGGGCCCCCCGCCACGAGCAGTACTTC. Amino acid sequence: CASVQGAPRHEQYF. Filled out from reference TRBV2 and TRBJ2-7, the complete variable domain reads EPEVTQTPSHQVTQMGQEVILRCVPISNHLYFYWYRQILGQKVEFLVSFYNNEISEKSEIFDDQFSVERPDGSNFTLKIRSTKLEDSAMYFCASVQGAPRHEQYFGPGTRLTVT.

This clone was seen just once. The rearrangement links TRBV19 to TRBJ1-5; D is perhaps TRBD1 (5 bases). V was cut by 9 bases and J by 2 bases, with 14 bases left in between. The CDR3 has 14 residues. Germline V gene lookup returns CDR1 LNHDA and CDR2 SQIVND (reference sequence). Here the CDR3 DNA reads TGTGCCAGCAGTCCAGGGTATGGCAATCAGCCCCAGCATTTT. Encoded protein: CASSPGYGNQPQHF.

This clone has a single count. This sequence joins TRBV4-3 and TRBJ1-3; 7 bases fit TRBD1. The trim removed 4 bases at V and 3 bases at J, leaving 6 bases unmatched. CDR1 and CDR2 from the germline V gene are LGHNA and YSLEER. The CDR3 covers 15 residues. The CDR3 protein is CASSLTAGGGNTIYF. The CDR3 coding sequence is TGCGCCAGCAGCCTCACAGCAGGGGGTGGAAACACCATATATTTT.

V is TRBV7-2 and J is TRBJ2-1; 10 bases are shared with TRBD2. This CDR3 comprises 15 residues. Germline assignment: CDR1 SGHTA and CDR2 FQGNSA. After removal of 3 bases from V and 5 bases from J, the junction contained 4 bases not matched to a gene. This CDR3 is CASSFLAGVDNEQFF. The CDR3 nucleotides read TGTGCCAGCAGCTTCCTAGCGGGAGTGGACAATGAGCAGTTCTTC. The variable domain in full, completed from reference TRBV7-2 and TRBJ2-1, reads GAGVSQSPSNKVTEKGKDVELRCDPISGHTALYWYRQSLGQGLEFLIYFQGNSAPDKSGLPSDRFSAERTGGSVSTLTIQRTQQEDSAVYLCASSFLAGVDNEQFFGPGTRLTVL.

The chain uses TRBV19 and TRBJ1-5; no clear D. V gave up 5 bases and J gave up 6 bases, with 8 bases separating them. This CDR3 contains 12 residues. Germline CDR1 and CDR2: LNHDA and SQIVND (reference sequence). This chain's CDR3 is CASSSVAQPQHF. CDR3 nucleotide sequence: TGTGCCAGTAGTTCCGTAGCTCAGCCCCAGCATTTT.

A note on this clone: Different DNA sequences within this sample yield the same CDR3. The chain carries TRBV5-1 and TRBJ2-5, with TRBD1 matching over 12 bases. The CDR3 is made up of 15 amino acids. CDR1 SGHRS and CDR2 YFSETQ come from the germline V gene. V shed 4 bases, J shed 4 bases, and the junction held 5 bases outside the gene matches. CDR3 amino acids: CASSLRDRGRETQYF. CDR3 nucleotides: TGCGCCAGCAGCCTCCGGGACAGGGGGCGAGAGACCCAGTACTTC. The variable domain in full, with the rest retrieved from reference TRBV5-1 and TRBJ2-5, is KAGVTQTPRYLIKTRGQQVTLSCSPISGHRSVSWYQQTPGQGLQFLFEYFSETQRNKGNFPGRFSGRQFSNSRSEMNVSTLELGDSALYLCASSLRDRGRETQYFGPGTRLLVL.

In DNA, the CDR3 is TGTGCCAGCAGTTATTACAGGGGGAGCTGGGAGCAGTACTTC. This gives the protein CASSYYRGSWEQYF. This rearrangement joins TRBV6-5 to TRBJ2-7, with TRBD1 matching 8 bases. With V trimmed by 3 bases and J by 7 bases, 8 bases remained unmatched. Germline V gene data show CDR1 as MNHEY and CDR2 as SVGAGI. CDR3 size: 14 residues.

V and J are TRBV2 and TRBJ2-1; D uncertain. Trimming shortened V by 3 bases and J by 6 bases, and 9 bases separated the two germline ends. Germline-derived CDR1 and CDR2 are SNHLY and FYNNEI. The CDR3 is 13 amino acids. The CDR3 here is CASSERSGNEQFF. The DNA of the CDR3 is TGTGCCAGCAGTGAGAGATCCGGCAATGAGCAGTTCTTC.

V and J are TRBV27 and TRBJ2-6; the D gene is possibly TRBD1 (6 bases). Trimming took off 8 bases at V and 2 bases at J, with 13 bases between the two ends. The length of the CDR3 is 15 residues. The germline V gene encodes CDR1 MNHEY and CDR2 SMNVEV (reference sequence). CDR3 sequence reads: CASFKPGAGANVLTF. Written as DNA, the CDR3 is TGTGCCAGCTTTAAACCAGGGGCTGGGGCCAACGTCCTGACTTTC. The full variable domain, in which reference TRBV27 and TRBJ2-6 provide the parts outside the CDR3, is EAQVTQNPRYLITVTGKKLTVTCSQNMNHEYMSWYRQDPGLGLRQIYYSMNVEVTDKGDVPEGYKVSRKEKRNFPLILESPSPNQTSLYFCASFKPGAGANVLTFGAGSRLTVL.

This chain connects TRBV6-2 or TRBV6-3 to TRBJ2-7, with 7 bases fitting TRBD1. The V segment lost 2 bases and the J segment 6 bases; nucleotides outside the gene matches: 10. This CDR3 contains 15 residues. Germline assignment: CDR1 MNHEY and CDR2 SVGEGT. The CDR3 loop reads CASSYPQGVSIEQYF. CDR3 nucleotide sequence: TGTGCCAGCAGTTACCCGCAGGGGGTCTCCATCGAGCAGTACTTC.